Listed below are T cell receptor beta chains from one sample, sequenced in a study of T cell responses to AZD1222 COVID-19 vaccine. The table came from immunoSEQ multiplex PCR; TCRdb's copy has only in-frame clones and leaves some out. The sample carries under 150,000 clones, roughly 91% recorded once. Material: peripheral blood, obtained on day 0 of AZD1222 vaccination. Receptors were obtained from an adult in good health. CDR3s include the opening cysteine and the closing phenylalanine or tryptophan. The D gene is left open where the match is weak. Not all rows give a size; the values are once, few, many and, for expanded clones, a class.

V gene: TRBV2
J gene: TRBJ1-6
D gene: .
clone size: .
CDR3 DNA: TGTGCCAGCAGACAGGTGAATAATTCACCCCTCCACTTT
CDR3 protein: CASRQVNNSPLHF

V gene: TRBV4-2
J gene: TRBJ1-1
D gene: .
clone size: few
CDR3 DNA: TGTGCCAGCAGCCAAGACGGCGCTGAAGCTTTCTTT
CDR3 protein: CASSQDGAEAFF

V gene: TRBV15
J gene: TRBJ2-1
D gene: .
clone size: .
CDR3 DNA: TGTGCCACCAGCAGAGATTTCGGATCTGAGCAGTTCTTC
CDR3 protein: CATSRDFGSEQFF

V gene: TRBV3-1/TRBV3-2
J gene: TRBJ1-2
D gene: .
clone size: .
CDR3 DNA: TGTGCCAGCAGCCAGGGGGCACGGGGCTACACCTTC
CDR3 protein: CASSQGARGYTF

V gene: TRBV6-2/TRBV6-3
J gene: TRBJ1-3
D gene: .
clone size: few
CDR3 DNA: TGTGCCAGCAGCAAGGGACACTCTGGAAACACCATATATTTT
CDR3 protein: CASSKGHSGNTIYF

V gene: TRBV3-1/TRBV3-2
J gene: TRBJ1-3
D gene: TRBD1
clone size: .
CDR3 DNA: TGTGCCAGCAGCCAAGACAGGACAGGGGGCGCTTATGGAAACACCATATATTTT
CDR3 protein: CASSQDRTGGAYGNTIYF

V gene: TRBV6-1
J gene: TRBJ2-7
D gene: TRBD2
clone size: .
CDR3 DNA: TGTGCCAGCAGTGAAGCTCAGCGGGGCTACGTCTCCTACGAGCAGTACTTC
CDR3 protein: CASSEAQRGYVSYEQYF

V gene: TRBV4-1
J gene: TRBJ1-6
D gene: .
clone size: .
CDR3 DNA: TGCGCCAGCAGCCAAGGACAGTTTAATTCACCCCTCCACTTT
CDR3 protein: CASSQGQFNSPLHF

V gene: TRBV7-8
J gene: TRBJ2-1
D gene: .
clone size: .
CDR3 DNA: TGTGCCAGCAGCCGAGGGCGGGCCTCTTACAATGAGCAGTTCTTC
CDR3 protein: CASSRGRASYNEQFF

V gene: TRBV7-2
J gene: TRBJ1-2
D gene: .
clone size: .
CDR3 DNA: TGTGCCAGCAGCTTAGGCCCAGGGACGGACTTTCATGGCTACACCTTC
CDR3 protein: CASSLGPGTDFHGYTF

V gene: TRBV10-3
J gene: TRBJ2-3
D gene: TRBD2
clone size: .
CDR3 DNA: TGTGCCATCAGTGAGATGACTAGCGGGAGCCCAGATACGCAGTATTTT
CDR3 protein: CAISEMTSGSPDTQYF